This TCR beta chain was documented in a study of blood T cell repertoires in COVID-19. Study-level information: The origin of the acute and convalescent COVID-19 samples was the United States, Italy and Spain.

This CDR3 comprises 16 residues. The germline V gene encodes CDR1 LNHDA and CDR2 SQIVND (reference sequence). J was trimmed by 8 bases and V by 4 bases; bases with no gene match: 11. Original processing methods: Nucleated cell counts were estimated from reference gene primer amplification. Libraries were prepared by immunoSEQ multiplex PCR; TCRdb keeps only in-frame clonotypes and omits some of them. The DNA gave D and trimming, while V, J and clone size come from that table. The table shows about 440,000 clones, with 90% occurring only once. The clonotype was recovered from a man aged 18 to 29 who had recovered from COVID-19. V usage is TRBV19 and J usage is TRBJ2-1, with TRBD2 identical over 10 bases. The sequenced sample was PBMCs or T cells enriched from blood (not recorded which). CDR3 DNA sequence: TGTGCCAGTAGTACTTCTCTAGCGGGAGAGTTCCATGAGCAGTTCTTC. It translates to CASSTSLAGEFHEQFF.